The source of this TCR beta chain is a study of shared clonotypes between healthy human individuals. Sequencing was at deep level. Each replicate PCR on the sorted subsets used roughly 210 ng DNA (roughly 30,000 T cell genomes). Sequenced by immunoSEQ multiplex PCR; TCRdb stores in-frame clones only, minus some. Counted here are around 2,000,000 clones, around 95% occurring once; the ten biggest clones make up 0.13%. Whole-study results and caveats: Generally, naive subsets (rather than memory subsets) showed larger estimated richness.

The germline V and J ends were trimmed by 3 bases and 10 bases, with 16 bases remaining between them. The length of the CDR3 is 13 residues. Germline CDR1 reads SGHNT; CDR2 reads YYREEE (reference sequence). As regards this clone: Its antigen is unidentified.

The authors divided CD4+ cells into CD45RA+ naive and CD45RA-negative memory subsets. The rearrangement links TRBV5-4 to TRBJ1-2; a possible D gene is TRBD1 (6 bases). The sample comprised naive CD4+ T cells sorted from blood. Noted subset: CD45RA+ positively selected. This TCR derives from a man aged 18 to 29 in good health. CDR3 loop: CASSYPGQKLYTF. The DNA of the CDR3 is TGTGCCAGCAGCTATCCCGGACAGAAGCTCTACACCTTC.